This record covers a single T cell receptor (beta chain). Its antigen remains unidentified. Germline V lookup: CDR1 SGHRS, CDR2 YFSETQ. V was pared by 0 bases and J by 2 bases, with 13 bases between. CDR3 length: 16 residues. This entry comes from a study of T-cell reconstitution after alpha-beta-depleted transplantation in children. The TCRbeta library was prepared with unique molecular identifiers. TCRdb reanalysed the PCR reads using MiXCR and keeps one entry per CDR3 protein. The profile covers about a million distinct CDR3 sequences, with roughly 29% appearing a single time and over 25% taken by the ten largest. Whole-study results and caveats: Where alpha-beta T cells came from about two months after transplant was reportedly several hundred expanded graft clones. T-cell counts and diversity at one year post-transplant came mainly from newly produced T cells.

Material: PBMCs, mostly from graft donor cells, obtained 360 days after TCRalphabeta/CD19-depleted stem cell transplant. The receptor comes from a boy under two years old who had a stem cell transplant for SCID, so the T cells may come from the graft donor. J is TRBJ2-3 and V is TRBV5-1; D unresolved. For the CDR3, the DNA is TGCGCCAGCAGCTTGGATCGCGTGCGCTACACAGATACGCAGTATTTT. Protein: CASSLDRVRYTDTQYF.